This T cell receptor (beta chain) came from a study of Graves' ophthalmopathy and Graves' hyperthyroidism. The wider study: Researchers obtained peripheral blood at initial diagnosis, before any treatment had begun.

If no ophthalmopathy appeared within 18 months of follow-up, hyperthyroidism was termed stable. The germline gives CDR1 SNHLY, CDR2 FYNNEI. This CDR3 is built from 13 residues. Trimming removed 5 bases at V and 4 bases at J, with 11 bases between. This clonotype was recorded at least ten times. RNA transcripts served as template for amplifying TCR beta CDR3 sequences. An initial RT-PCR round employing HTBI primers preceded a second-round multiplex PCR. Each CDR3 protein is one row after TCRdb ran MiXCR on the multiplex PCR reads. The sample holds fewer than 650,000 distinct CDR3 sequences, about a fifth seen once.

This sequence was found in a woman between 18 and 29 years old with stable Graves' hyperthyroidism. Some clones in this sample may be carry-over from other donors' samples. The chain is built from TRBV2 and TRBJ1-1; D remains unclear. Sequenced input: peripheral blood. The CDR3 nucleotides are TGTGCCAGCAGTTACCTGAAATCCACTGAAGCTTTCTTT. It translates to CASSYLKSTEAFF.